The 18 T cell receptor beta chains below come from one sample, sequenced in a study of shared clonotypes between healthy human individuals. Assay: immunoSEQ multiplex PCR; the TCRdb copy retains only in-frame clones and omits some. The sample includes approximately 2.3 million clones, approximately 95% seen only once; the top ten take 0.39%. Sequencing was done on a sample of naive CD4+ T cells from PBMCs. Described subset: CD45RA+ positively selected. The receptors stem from a man aged 18 to 35 in good health. Some clones in this sample may be carry-over from other donors' samples.

This rearrangement joins TRBV11-3 to TRBJ2-3; 9 bases are shared with TRBD1. Looked up from germline, CDR1 is SGHNT and CDR2 is YENEEA. The ends lost 4 bases at V and 4 bases at J; junction bases unmatched: 9. This CDR3 has 16 amino acids. CDR3 sequence: CASSSGQGFSADTQYF. For the CDR3, the DNA is TGTGCCAGCAGCTCGGGACAGGGTTTTTCGGCAGATACGCAGTATTTT.

With regard to this clone: At the DNA level, this CDR3 is encoded by other sequences in the same sample as well. This sequence joins TRBV7-2 and TRBJ2-7; D is perhaps TRBD1 (5 bases). From germline, CDR1 is SGHTA and CDR2 FQGNSA. Trimming pared 2 bases from V and 6 bases from J, leaving 8 bases between. The length of the CDR3 is 12 residues. The CDR3 reads CASSLQGSEQYF. As DNA, the CDR3 is TGTGCCAGCAGCTTACAGGGATCCGAGCAGTACTTC.

The chain is built from TRBV7-2 and TRBJ1-5; possibly TRBD1 for D (6 bases). In germline, CDR1 is SGHTA, CDR2 FQGNSA. The V end lost 5 bases, the J end lost 3 bases, and 17 bases lay between the germline ends. The CDR3 covers 16 residues. The CDR3 DNA is TGTGCCAGCAGCCAAGGGGGGGCGGCGATCAATCAGCCCCAGCATTTT. Protein sequence: CASSQGGAAINQPQHF.

V and J are TRBV5-1 and TRBJ1-2; D call uncertain. This CDR3 comprises 15 residues. Germline V lookup: CDR1 SGHRS, CDR2 YFSETQ. With 4 bases removed from V and 1 base from J, the gap between germline ends came to 14 bases. CDR3 sequence reads: CASSTYSTVNYGYTF. Written as DNA, the CDR3 is TGCGCCAGCAGCACATACTCGACCGTTAACTATGGCTACACCTTC.

On this clone itself: Distinct nucleotide sequences in the sample also encode this CDR3. As DNA, the CDR3 is TGTGCCAGCAGTTTAATAACCGGGGAGCTGTTTTTT. It specifies CASSLITGELFF. V gene TRBV28 combines with J gene TRBJ2-2; D remains ambiguous. CDR3 length equals 12 residues. V was shortened by 2 bases and J by 5 bases, with 3 bases between the two germline ends. Per the germline V gene, CDR1 is MDHEN and CDR2 is SYDVKM.

V usage is TRBV4-3 and J usage is TRBJ2-7, with TRBD2 matching over 9 bases. The V gene end was trimmed by 4 bases and the J gene end by 3 bases; junction bases not matched to a gene: 4. The length of the CDR3 is 14 residues. The germline V gene encodes CDR1 LGHNA and CDR2 YSLEER. The CDR3 reads CASSLSGSYYEQYF. The CDR3 bases are TGCGCCAGCAGCCTTAGCGGGAGCTACTACGAGCAGTACTTC.

This chain uses TRBV5-1 with TRBJ2-3, with 9 bases fitting TRBD2. Germline CDR1 reads SGHRS; CDR2 reads YFSETQ. The CDR3 spans 16 residues. The ends lost 3 bases at V and 0 bases at J; junction bases unmatched: 5. The DNA of the CDR3 is TGCGCCAGCAGCTCCCTCGCGGGGGGGAGCACAGATACGCAGTATTTT. Its protein product is CASSSLAGGSTDTQYF.

The rearrangement links TRBV29-1 to TRBJ2-2, with D perhaps TRBD1 (5 bases). The CDR3 covers 13 residues. Germline-derived CDR1 and CDR2 are SQVTM and ANQGSEA. With 6 bases removed from V and 4 bases from J, the gap between germline ends came to 12 bases. In nucleotides, the CDR3 is TGCAGCGTCGGGCAGGGCTTCACCGGGGAGCTGTTTTTT. Its protein is CSVGQGFTGELFF.

The chain combines TRBV2 with TRBJ2-1; D is unclear. The CDR3 totals 11 residues. CDR1 is SNHLY, CDR2 FYNNEI, per germline. Trimming pared 4 bases from V and 8 bases from J, leaving 6 bases between. The DNA for the CDR3 is TGTGCCAGCAGTGTATTCGATGAGCAGTTCTTC. Protein product: CASSVFDEQFF.

The chain uses TRBV6-5 and TRBJ1-2, with no clear D. Trimming removed 2 bases at V and 3 bases at J, with 7 bases between. CDR3 length: 13 amino acids. The V gene's germline CDR1 is MNHEY and CDR2 SVGAGI. The CDR3 DNA sequence: TGTGCCAGCAGTTACAAGGGCGACTATGGCTACACCTTC. Translating gives CASSYKGDYGYTF.

This clone was observed a single time. The rearrangement joins TRBV7-2 to TRBJ2-7; a weak D match, TRBD2 (6 bases). CDR1 is SGHTA and CDR2 is FQGNSA in the germline V gene. V dropped 0 bases and J dropped 3 bases, with 12 bases sitting between them. CDR3 size: 15 residues. The CDR3 is CASSLAGEEGYEQYF. The CDR3 DNA is TGTGCCAGCAGCTTAGCGGGGGAGGAAGGCTACGAGCAGTACTTC.

The rearrangement links TRBV30 to TRBJ2-1; TRBD2 matches 8 bases. CDR3 length equals 14 residues. With 8 bases clipped from V and 0 bases from J, the junction kept 6 bases outside the gene matches. In germline, CDR1 is GTSNPN, CDR2 SVGIG (reference sequence). CDR3 loop: CARSGTSSYNEQFF. The CDR3 region has the DNA TGTGCCCGTAGCGGGACGAGCTCCTACAATGAGCAGTTCTTC.

Only a few counts were recorded for this clone. The V gene is TRBV7-6, the J gene TRBJ1-1; D not resolved. With 5 bases removed from V and 4 bases from J, the gap between germline ends came to 14 bases. CDR3 size: 14 residues. Germline V gene sequence: CDR1 SGHVS, CDR2 FNYEAQ. As DNA, the CDR3 is TGTGCCAGCAGCGCCACCACCATAGTCACTGAAGCTTTCTTT. As protein: CASSATTIVTEAFF.

The J gene is TRBJ2-6, the V gene TRBV7-2, with a tentative D call TRBD2 (6 bases). CDR3 length: 18 residues. Trimming left V 5 bases short and J 0 bases short, with 17 bases between. Germline CDR1 and CDR2: SGHTA and FQGNSA. The CDR3, as DNA: TGTGCCAGCAGCACTACCGGACGGGGGACCTCTGGGGCCAACGTCCTGACTTTC. Translated: CASSTTGRGTSGANVLTF.

The chain combines TRBV28 with TRBJ1-5, with 7 bases matching TRBD1. From germline, CDR1 is MDHEN and CDR2 SYDVKM. The V and J ends lost 1 base and 0 bases, in that order; junction bases with no gene match: 6. The CDR3 extends over 17 amino acids. CDR3 loop: CASSLFRGHHSNQPQHF. The CDR3 nucleotides are TGTGCCAGCAGTTTATTTAGGGGGCACCATAGCAATCAGCCCCAGCATTTT.

This sequence joins TRBV20-1 and TRBJ1-1, with D unresolved. Germline loops: CDR1 DFQATT, CDR2 SNEGSKA (reference sequence). The CDR3 is made up of 11 amino acids. V was cut by 0 bases and J by 7 bases, with 6 bases left in between. Here the CDR3 reads CSARDFLEAFF. In DNA form, the CDR3 reads TGCAGTGCTAGAGATTTCCTTGAAGCTTTCTTT.

The J gene is TRBJ1-5, the V gene TRBV5-8, with unresolved D. The CDR3 sequence is 11 residues long. Germline V gene lookup returns CDR1 SGHTS and CDR2 YDEGEE. Trimming removed 0 bases at V and 7 bases at J, with 2 bases between. The CDR3 DNA sequence: TGTGCCAGCAGCTTGGCCCAGCCCCAGCATTTT. It translates to CASSLAQPQHF.

The V call is TRBV4-2, the J call TRBJ1-1; TRBD1 is a possible D gene (6 bases). V lost 4 bases, J lost 5 bases, and 17 bases lay in between. The V gene's germline CDR1 is LGHNA and CDR2 YNFKEQ. The CDR3 is 15 residues long. The CDR3 sequence: CASSPRLSRGTEAFF. The CDR3 DNA follows: TGTGCCAGCAGCCCGAGACTCTCAAGGGGGACTGAAGCTTTCTTT.